The sequence of this T cell receptor beta chain was determined in a study of control samples from healthy donors and cancer patients. This clone was seen only once. The repertoire was sequenced with immunoSEQ multiplex PCR; TCRdb's copy has only in-frame clones and lacks some. The top ten clones hold approximately 7% of a sample with 90,000 to 120,000 clones, roughly four fifths of them seen once. The CDR3 is 15 amino acids. Per germline, CDR1 LGHNA and CDR2 YSLEER. The J segment lost 2 bases and the V segment lost 1 base, leaving 4 bases of the junction unmatched. The receptor was isolated from a man aged 18 to 30 in good health. This rearrangement joins TRBV4-3 to TRBJ2-7, with 8 bases fitting TRBD2. The sequenced sample was blood. The CDR3 spells CASSQGLAPAYEQYF. The CDR3 bases are TGCGCCAGCAGCCAAGGACTAGCGCCAGCCTACGAGCAGTACTTC.